This entry concerns a single TCR beta chain. Its antigen is unknown. No base quality information exists; no much larger clone differs at one position. From V the trimming removes 5 bases and from J it removes 0 bases, while the gene matches leave 4 bases of the junction unaccounted for. CDR1 is given as SNHLY and CDR2 as FYNNEI, both from the germline V gene. The CDR3 goes from the cysteine to the valine over 15 residues. Only CDR3 DNA is held: 45 bases, read in frame from base 1. The sample comes from a study of T-cell memory formation after mild COVID-19 (dated by TCRdb to about 2021). About the study as a whole: Most TCR sequence clusters were specific to one of the two donors. Longitudinal TCRalpha and TCRbeta repertoire sequencing tracked T-cell clones expanding and contracting after mild COVID-19 in two donors. The cohort was made up of two young adult volunteers, one female and one male, who were previously healthy.

What the study reported, not specific to this receptor: Balanced CD4/CD8 phenotypes were observed for clones contracting from day 15 to 85, whereas a bias towards CD4+ was observed for a second wave of clones expanding from day 15 to 37. SARS-CoV-2 specificity was not confirmed for the second-wave clones peaking on day 37. Only a couple of mild cases were covered in the study, and larger cohorts including severe cases with pre-infection samples were considered necessary. The detection of some responding clones in pre-infection memory suggests that pre-existing cross-reactive memory T cells joined the SARS-CoV-2 response. Contracting CD4+ clones were found mainly in CM and EM memory subsets, while CD8+ clones were enriched in EMRA.

For sequencing, an Illumina NovaSeq 6000 was employed. TCRalpha and TCRbeta cDNA libraries were built by 5'RACE with constant-segment primers, adding sample barcodes and unique molecular identifiers. Trizol reagent was used to extract RNA from every sample. Amplification of the libraries took two PCR steps, and the second step added a second sample barcode plus Illumina TruSeq adapters. The libraries were sequenced on an Illumina NovaSeq using 2 x 150 bp paired-end reads. On the authors' methods: Reads were demultiplexed and collapsed into UMI-guided consensus sequences with migec v1.2.7. Using mixcr v2.1.11, the UMI consensuses were aligned to TRA and TRB V and J templates and assembled into clonotypes. Clonotypes were classified as expanded or contracted when called significant by both edgeR and NoisET, with noise models trained on biological replicates. For edgeR calls, a false discovery rate-adjusted p below 0.01 and a log2 fold-change threshold of 1 were applied. As an exploratory analysis of dynamics, PCA with hierarchical clustering was applied to max-normalized trajectories of the 1000 most abundant clonotypes. The CD4 or CD8 phenotype of responding clones was assigned using the separately sequenced CD4+ and CD8+ repertoires. TCRdb itself trimmed the public reads at Q25 with fastp, ran MiXCR and retained productive beta chains. Identical CDR3 proteins give one entry, which carries the most common genes and DNA. What appears here as the V and J calls and clone size reflects TCRdb's work, not the paper's. For this sample the table gives more than 300,000 distinct CDR3 sequences, of which roughly 13% were detected only once. The ten largest make up around a fifth of the sample.

Ficoll-Paque density gradient centrifugation was the method used to isolate PBMCs. This clonotype was obtained from a man aged 18 to 30 who had mild COVID-19 (a few samples of this study predate the infection). The sample titles of this study are shuffled in the database, so cell type and time point are left out; the donor was told from shared clones. Sequenced: PBMCs or a T cell subset sorted from them (not recorded which). The rearrangement combines TRBV2 with TRBJ2-7, with 10 bases in between that match TRBD1. For the CDR3, the sequence is CASSRDRGSSYEQYV. In nucleotides, the sequence is TGTGCCAGCAGTAGGGACAGGGGAAGCTCCTACGAGCAGTACGTC.